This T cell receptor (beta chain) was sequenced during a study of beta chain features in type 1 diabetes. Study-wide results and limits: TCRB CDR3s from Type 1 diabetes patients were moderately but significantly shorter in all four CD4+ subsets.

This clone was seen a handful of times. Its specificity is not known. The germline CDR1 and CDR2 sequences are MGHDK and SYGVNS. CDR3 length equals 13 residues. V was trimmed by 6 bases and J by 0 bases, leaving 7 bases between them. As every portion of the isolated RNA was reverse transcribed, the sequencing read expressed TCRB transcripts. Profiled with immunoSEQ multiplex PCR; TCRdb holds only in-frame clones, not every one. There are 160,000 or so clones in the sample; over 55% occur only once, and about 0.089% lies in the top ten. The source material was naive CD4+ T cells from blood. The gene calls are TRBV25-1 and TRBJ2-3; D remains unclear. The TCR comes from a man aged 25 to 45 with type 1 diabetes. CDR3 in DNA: TGTGCCAGCAGGCCCCCTAGCACAGATACGCAGTATTTT. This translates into CASRPPSTDTQYF. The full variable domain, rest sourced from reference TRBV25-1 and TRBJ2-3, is EADIYQTPRYLVIGTGKKITLECSQTMGHDKMYWYQQDPGMELHLIHYSYGVNSTEKGDLSSESTVSRIRTEHFPLTLESARPSHTSQYLCASRPPSTDTQYFGPGTRLTVL.